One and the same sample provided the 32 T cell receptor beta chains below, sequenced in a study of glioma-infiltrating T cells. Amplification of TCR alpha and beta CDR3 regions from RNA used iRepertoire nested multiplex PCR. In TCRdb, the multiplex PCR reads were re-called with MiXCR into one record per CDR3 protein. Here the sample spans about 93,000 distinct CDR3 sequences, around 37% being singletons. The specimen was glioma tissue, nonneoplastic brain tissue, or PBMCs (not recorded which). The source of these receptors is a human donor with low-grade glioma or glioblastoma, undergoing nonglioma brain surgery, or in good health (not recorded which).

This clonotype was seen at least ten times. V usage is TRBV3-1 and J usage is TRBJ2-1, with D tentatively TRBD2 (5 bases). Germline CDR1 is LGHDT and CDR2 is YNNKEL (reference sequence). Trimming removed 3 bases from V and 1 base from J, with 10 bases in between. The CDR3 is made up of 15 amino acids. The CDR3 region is CASSQDLPSYNEQFF. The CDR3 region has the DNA TGTGCCAGCAGCCAGGACTTACCATCCTACAATGAGCAGTTCTTC.

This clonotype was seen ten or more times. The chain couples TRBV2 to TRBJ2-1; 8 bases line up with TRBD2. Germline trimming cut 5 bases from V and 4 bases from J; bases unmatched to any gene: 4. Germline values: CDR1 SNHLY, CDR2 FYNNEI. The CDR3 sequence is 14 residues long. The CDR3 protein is CASSTGTRYNEQFF. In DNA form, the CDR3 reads TGTGCCAGCAGTACCGGGACTAGATACAATGAGCAGTTCTTC.

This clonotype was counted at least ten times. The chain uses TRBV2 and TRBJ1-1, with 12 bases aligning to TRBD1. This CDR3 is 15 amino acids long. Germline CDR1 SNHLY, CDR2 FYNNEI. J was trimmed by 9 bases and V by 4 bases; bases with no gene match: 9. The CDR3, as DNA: TGTGCCAGCAGTGGGGACAGGGGGCGAATTAACCAAGCTTTCTTT. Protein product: CASSGDRGRINQAFF. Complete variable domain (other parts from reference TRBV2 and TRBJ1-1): EPEVTQTPSHQVTQMGQEVILRCVPISNHLYFYWYRQILGQKVEFLVSFYNNEISEKSEIFDDQFSVERPDGSNFTLKIRSTKLEDSAMYFCASSGDRGRINQAFFGQGTRLTVV.

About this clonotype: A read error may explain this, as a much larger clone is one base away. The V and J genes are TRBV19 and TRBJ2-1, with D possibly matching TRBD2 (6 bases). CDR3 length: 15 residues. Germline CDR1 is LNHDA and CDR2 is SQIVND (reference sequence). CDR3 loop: CASSMIGSSYNEQLF. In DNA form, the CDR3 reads TGTGCCAGTAGTATGATCGGGAGCTCCTACAATGAGCAGTTATTC.

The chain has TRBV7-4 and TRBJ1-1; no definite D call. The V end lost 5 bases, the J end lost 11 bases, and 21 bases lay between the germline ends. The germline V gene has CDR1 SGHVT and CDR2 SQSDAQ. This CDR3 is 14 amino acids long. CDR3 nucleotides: TGTGCCAGCAGCCGAGAACGGCCGGTCGGTCAGGCTTTCTTT. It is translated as CASSRERPVGQAFF.

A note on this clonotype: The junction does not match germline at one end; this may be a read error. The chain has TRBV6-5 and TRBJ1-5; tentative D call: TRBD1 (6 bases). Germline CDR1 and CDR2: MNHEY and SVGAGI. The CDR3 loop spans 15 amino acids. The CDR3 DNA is TGTGCCAGCATTGACAGGACCGATGGCAATCAGCCCCAGGATTTT. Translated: CASIDRTDGNQPQDF.

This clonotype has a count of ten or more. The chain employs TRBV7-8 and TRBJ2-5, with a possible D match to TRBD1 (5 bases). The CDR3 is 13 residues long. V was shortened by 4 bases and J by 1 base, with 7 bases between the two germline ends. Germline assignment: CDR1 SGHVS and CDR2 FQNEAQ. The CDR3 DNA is TGTGCCAGCAGCTCCGACAGCCAAGAGACCCAGTACTTC. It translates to CASSSDSQETQYF.

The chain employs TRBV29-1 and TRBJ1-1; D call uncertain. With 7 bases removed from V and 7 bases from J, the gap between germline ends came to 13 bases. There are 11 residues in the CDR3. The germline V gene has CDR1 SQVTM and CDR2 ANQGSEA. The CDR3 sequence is CSADPGFEAFF. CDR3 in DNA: TGCAGCGCCGACCCGGGGTTTGAAGCTTTCTTT.

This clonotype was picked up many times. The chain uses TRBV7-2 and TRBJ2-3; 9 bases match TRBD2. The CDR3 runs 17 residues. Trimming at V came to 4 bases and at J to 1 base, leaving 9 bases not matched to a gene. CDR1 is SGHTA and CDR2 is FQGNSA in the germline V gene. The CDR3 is CASSSSSGITRTDTQYF. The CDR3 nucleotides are TGTGCCAGCAGCTCATCTAGCGGGATAACCCGCACAGATACGCAGTATTTT.

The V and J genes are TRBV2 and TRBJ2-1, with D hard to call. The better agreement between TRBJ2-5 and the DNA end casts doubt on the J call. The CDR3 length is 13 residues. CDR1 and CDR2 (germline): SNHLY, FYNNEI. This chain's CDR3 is CASSARIRETQYF. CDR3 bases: TGTGCCAGCAGTGCCCGGATCCGGGAGACCCAGTACTTC.

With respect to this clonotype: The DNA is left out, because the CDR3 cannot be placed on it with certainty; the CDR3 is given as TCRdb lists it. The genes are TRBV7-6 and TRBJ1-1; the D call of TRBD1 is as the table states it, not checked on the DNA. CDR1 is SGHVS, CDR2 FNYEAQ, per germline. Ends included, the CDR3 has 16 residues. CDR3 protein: CASSFAQGNMNTETFF.

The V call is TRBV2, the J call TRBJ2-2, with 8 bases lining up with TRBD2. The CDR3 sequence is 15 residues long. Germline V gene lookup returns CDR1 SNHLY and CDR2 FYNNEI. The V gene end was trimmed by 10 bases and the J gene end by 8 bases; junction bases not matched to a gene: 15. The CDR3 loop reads CATTLVGGRIGELFF. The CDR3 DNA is TGTGCCACCACCCTGGTGGGCGGGAGGATTGGGGAGCTGTTTTTT. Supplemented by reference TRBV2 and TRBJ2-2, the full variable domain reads EPEVTQTPSHQVTQMGQEVILRCVPISNHLYFYWYRQILGQKVEFLVSFYNNEISEKSEIFDDQFSVERPDGSNFTLKIRSTKLEDSAMYFCATTLVGGRIGELFFGEGSRLTVL.

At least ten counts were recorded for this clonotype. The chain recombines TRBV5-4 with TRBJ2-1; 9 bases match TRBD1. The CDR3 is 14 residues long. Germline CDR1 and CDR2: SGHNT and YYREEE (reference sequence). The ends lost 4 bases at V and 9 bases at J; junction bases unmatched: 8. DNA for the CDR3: TGTGCCAGCAGCCGCGGGGACAGGGATCTTGAGCAGTTCTTC. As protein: CASSRGDRDLEQFF.

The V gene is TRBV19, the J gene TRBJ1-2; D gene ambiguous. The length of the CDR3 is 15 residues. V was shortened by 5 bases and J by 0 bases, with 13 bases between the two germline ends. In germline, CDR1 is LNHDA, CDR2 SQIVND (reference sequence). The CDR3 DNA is TGTGCCAGTAGTCCAGAGTCTTTCACTAACTATGGCTACACCTTC. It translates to CASSPESFTNYGYTF.

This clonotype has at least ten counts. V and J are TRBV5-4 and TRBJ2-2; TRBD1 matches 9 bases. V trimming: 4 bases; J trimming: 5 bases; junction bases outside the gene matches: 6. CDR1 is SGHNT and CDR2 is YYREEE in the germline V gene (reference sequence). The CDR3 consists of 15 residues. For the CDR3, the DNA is TGTGCCAGCAGCGAGGGACAGGGAAGGACCGGGGAGCTGTTTTTT. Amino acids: CASSEGQGRTGELFF.

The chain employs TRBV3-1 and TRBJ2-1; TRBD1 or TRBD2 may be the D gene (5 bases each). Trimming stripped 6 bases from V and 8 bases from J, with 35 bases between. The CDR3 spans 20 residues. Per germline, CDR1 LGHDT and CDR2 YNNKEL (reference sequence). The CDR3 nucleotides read TGTGCCAGCAGTTTCCTTCCGTTTTTTGGGGCGGGCGATTCGGGCGATGAGCAGTTCTTC. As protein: CASSFLPFFGAGDSGDEQFF.

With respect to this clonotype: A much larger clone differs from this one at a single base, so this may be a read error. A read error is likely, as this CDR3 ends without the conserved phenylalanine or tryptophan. CDR3 nucleotide sequence: TGTGCCAGTAGTATCGGGGGTAGCGTGCCCTACGAGCAGTACTCC. Its protein is CASSIGGSVPYEQYS. The chain employs TRBV6-6 and TRBJ2-7; TRBD2 might be the D (6 bases). Germline CDR1 is MNHNY and CDR2 is SVGAGI (reference sequence). V lost 9 bases and J 2 bases, leaving 20 bases between the germline ends. The CDR3 extends over 15 amino acids.

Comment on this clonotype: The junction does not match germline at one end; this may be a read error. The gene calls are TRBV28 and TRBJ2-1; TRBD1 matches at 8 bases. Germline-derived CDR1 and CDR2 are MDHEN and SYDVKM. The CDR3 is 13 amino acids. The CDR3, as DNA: TGTGACAGCAGTGTCGGGACAGGCTATGAGCAGTTCTTC. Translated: CDSSVGTGYEQFF.

The CDR3 loop is CASSADSGRSGEQFF. As DNA, the CDR3 is TGTGCCAGCAGCGCCGATAGCGGGAGGTCCGGTGAGCAGTTCTTC. This chain joins TRBV7-3 and TRBJ2-1; TRBD2 agrees at 10 bases. The CDR3 has 15 amino acids. Germline lookup yields CDR1 SGHTA and CDR2 FQGTGA. V gave up 5 bases and J gave up 9 bases; unmatched junction bases: 10.

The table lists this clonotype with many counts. CDR3 loop: CASSYSSTAYNEQFF. The CDR3 region has the DNA TGTGCCAGCAGTTACTCCTCGACAGCCTACAATGAGCAGTTCTTC. The rearrangement uses TRBV6-6 and TRBJ2-1; D may be TRBD1 (5 bases). Germline V gene data show CDR1 as MNHNY and CDR2 as SVGAGI (reference sequence). The CDR3 has 15 residues. The V end was cut by 0 bases, the J end by 2 bases, with 8 bases between.

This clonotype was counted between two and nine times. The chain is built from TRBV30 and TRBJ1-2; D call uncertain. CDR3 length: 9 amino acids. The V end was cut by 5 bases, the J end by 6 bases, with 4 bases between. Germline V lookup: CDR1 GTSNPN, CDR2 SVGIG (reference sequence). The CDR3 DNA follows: TGTGCCTGGGGGGATGGCTACACCTTC. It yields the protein CAWGDGYTF.

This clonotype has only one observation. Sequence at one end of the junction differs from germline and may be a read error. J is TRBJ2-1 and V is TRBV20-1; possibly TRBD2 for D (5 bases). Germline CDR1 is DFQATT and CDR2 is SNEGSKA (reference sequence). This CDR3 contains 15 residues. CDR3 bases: TGCAGTGCTAGATCATATTCGGCGGGCCCGGATGAGCAGTCCTTC. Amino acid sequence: CSARSYSAGPDEQSF.

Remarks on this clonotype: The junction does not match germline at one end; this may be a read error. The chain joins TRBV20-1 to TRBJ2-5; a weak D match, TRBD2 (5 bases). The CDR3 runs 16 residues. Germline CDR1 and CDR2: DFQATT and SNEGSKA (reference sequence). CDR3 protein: CSASPLLDNFYNGQLF. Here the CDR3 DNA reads TGCAGTGCTAGCCCACTACTAGATAACTTCTACAATGGGCAGCTCTTC.

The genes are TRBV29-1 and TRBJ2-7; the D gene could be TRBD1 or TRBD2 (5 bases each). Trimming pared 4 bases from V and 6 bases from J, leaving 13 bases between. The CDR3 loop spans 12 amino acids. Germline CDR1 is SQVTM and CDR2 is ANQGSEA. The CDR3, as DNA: TGCAGCGTTGGAAGTATTGGGGGCGAGCAGTACTTC. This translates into CSVGSIGGEQYF.

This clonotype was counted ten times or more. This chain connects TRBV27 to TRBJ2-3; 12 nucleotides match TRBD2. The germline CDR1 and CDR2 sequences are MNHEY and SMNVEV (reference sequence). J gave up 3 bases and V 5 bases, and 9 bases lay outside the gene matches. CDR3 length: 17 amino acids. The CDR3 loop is CASSPWIGTSGTDTQYF. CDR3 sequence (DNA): TGTGCCAGCAGTCCATGGATCGGGACTAGCGGGACAGATACGCAGTATTTT.

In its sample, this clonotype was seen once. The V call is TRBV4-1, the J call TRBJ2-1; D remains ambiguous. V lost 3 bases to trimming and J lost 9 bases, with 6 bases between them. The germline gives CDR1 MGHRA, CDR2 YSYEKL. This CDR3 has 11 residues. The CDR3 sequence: CASSHPGEQFF. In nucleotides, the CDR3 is TGCGCCAGCAGCCACCCCGGTGAGCAGTTCTTC.

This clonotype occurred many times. The CDR3 protein is CASRSGGPVSTDTQYF. In DNA form, the CDR3 reads TGTGCCAGCAGGTCAGGGGGACCTGTTAGCACAGATACGCAGTATTTT. The chain joins TRBV2 to TRBJ2-3; 7 bases are a match to TRBD1. Germline V gives CDR1 SNHLY, CDR2 FYNNEI. This CDR3 spans 16 amino acids. V dropped 6 bases and J dropped 0; count of bases not matched to a gene: 9.

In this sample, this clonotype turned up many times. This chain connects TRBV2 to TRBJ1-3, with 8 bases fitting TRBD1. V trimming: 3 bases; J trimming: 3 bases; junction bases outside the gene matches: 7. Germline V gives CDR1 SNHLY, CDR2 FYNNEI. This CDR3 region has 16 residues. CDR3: CASSDAGGFFGNTIYF. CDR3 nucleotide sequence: TGTGCCAGCAGTGATGCAGGGGGCTTTTTTGGAAACACCATATATTTT. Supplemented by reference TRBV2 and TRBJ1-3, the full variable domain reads EPEVTQTPSHQVTQMGQEVILRCVPISNHLYFYWYRQILGQKVEFLVSFYNNEISEKSEIFDDQFSVERPDGSNFTLKIRSTKLEDSAMYFCASSDAGGFFGNTIYFGEGSWLTVV.

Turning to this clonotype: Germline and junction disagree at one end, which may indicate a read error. CDR3: CASSPHSSPLNF. CDR3 sequence (DNA): TGTGCCAGCAGCCCCCATAGTTCACCCCTCAACTTT. The V gene is TRBV11-2, the J gene TRBJ1-6, with no clear D. This CDR3 comprises 12 residues. Germline V gene sequence: CDR1 SGHAT, CDR2 FQNNGV.

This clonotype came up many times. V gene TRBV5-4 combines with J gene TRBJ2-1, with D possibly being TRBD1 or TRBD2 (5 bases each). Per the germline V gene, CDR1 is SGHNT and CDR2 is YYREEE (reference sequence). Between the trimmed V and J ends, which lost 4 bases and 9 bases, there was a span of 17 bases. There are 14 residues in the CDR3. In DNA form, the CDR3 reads TGTGCCAGCAGCACACGGGACGAAATGGGTGAGCAGTTCTTC. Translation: CASSTRDEMGEQFF.

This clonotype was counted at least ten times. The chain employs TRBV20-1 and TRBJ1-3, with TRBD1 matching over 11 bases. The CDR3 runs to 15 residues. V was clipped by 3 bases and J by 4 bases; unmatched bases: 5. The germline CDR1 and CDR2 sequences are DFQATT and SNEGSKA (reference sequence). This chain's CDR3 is CSARFGQGAGNTIYF. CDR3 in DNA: TGCAGTGCTAGGTTTGGACAGGGGGCCGGAAACACCATATATTTT.

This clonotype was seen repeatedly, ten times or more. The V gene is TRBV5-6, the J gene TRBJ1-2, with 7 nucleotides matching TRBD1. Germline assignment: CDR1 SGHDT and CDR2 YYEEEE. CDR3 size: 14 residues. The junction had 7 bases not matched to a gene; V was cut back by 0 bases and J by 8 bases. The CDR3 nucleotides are TGTGCCAGCAGCTTGGACAGGGGACTATTCGGCTACACCTTC. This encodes CASSLDRGLFGYTF.